Below, 21 T cell receptor beta chains from the same sample are listed, as sequenced in a study of shared T cell receptors in the human thymus. TCRdb keeps only in-frame clones here, not all; method: immunoSEQ multiplex PCR. The sample lists approximately 490,000 clones; around 82% were seen once. These data were likewise used in another study, on human thymus T cells.

The sample consisted of thymocytes. The receptors were gathered from a boy under two years old with a congenital heart defect.

This chain links TRBV30 with TRBJ2-1; perhaps TRBD2 as D (5 bases). This CDR3 is built from 15 residues. The V end was cut by 0 bases, the J end by 7 bases, with 16 bases between. Germline V gene lookup returns CDR1 GTSNPN and CDR2 SVGIG (reference sequence). The DNA of the CDR3 is TGTGCCTGGAGTGTAATTGTAGGCGGGTTTAATGAGCAGTTCTTC. Translated, it gives CAWSVIVGGFNEQFF. The whole variable domain, filled in from reference TRBV30 and TRBJ2-1, reads SQTIHQWPATLVQPVGSPLSLECTVEGTSNPNLYWYRQAAGRGLQLLFYSVGIGQISSEVPQNLSASRPQDRQFILSSKKLLLSDSGFYLCAWSVIVGGFNEQFFGPGTRLTVL.

The V gene is TRBV21-1, the J gene TRBJ2-3; TRBD1 was called by the table and not checked on the DNA. TRBV21-1 is labeled a pseudogene. CDR3 length equals 18 residues. CDR3 loop: CASSPCLRQGGCTDTQYF. In nucleotides, the CDR3 is TGTGCCAGCAGCCCATGCCTCCGGCAGGGGGGCTGCACAGATACGCAGTATTTT.

The chain joins TRBV2 to TRBJ2-7; D call uncertain. Trimming took off 2 bases at V and 9 bases at J, with 14 bases between the two ends. The CDR3 is made up of 13 amino acids. The V gene's germline CDR1 is SNHLY and CDR2 FYNNEI. In nucleotides, the CDR3 is TGTGCCAGCAGTGAAACCCCCGGGTGGTGGCAGTACTTC. Its protein product is CASSETPGWWQYF. Full variable domain (outside the CDR3, taken from reference TRBV2 and TRBJ2-7): EPEVTQTPSHQVTQMGQEVILRCVPISNHLYFYWYRQILGQKVEFLVSFYNNEISEKSEIFDDQFSVERPDGSNFTLKIRSTKLEDSAMYFCASSETPGWWQYFGPGTRLTVT.

The chain recombines TRBV19 with TRBJ2-7; TRBD1 agrees at 7 bases. V lost 3 bases and J lost 2; bases outside the gene matches: 4. This CDR3 comprises 14 residues. From germline, CDR1 is LNHDA and CDR2 SQIVND (reference sequence). The CDR3: CASSMFRGTYEQYF. CDR3 in DNA: TGTGCCAGTAGTATGTTCAGGGGGACCTACGAGCAGTACTTC.

This chain uses TRBV4-3 with TRBJ2-3, with TRBD2 matching 7 bases. Unmatched junction bases numbered 9, after V lost 2 bases and J lost 4 bases. This CDR3 has 16 amino acids. Germline V gene data show CDR1 as LGHNA and CDR2 as YSLEER. The CDR3 is CASSQLVRGGADTQYF. In DNA, the CDR3 is TGCGCCAGCAGCCAATTAGTACGGGGAGGGGCAGATACGCAGTATTTT.

V is TRBV30 and J is TRBJ2-3, with D possibly being TRBD2 (6 bases). The V gene lost 2 bases and the J gene lost 0 bases, with 18 bases spanning the gap. Germline V lookup: CDR1 GTSNPN, CDR2 SVGIG (reference sequence). This CDR3 is built from 17 residues. The CDR3 DNA follows: TGTGCCTGGAGTCGCGCGGGAACTAGGACTAGCACAGATACGCAGTATTTT. This codes for CAWSRAGTRTSTDTQYF.

This chain uses TRBV4-3 with TRBJ2-3; maybe TRBD2 (6 bases). The V gene lost 0 bases and the J gene lost 14 bases, with 15 bases spanning the gap. CDR1 and CDR2 from the germline V gene are LGHNA and YSLEER. This CDR3 spans 13 amino acids. Written as DNA, the CDR3 is TGCGCCAGCAGCCAAGATCAGGGAGGCCAGTTGTATTTT. Translated, it gives CASSQDQGGQLYF.

This chain links TRBV19 with TRBJ2-7; 7 bases align to TRBD1. From germline, CDR1 is LNHDA and CDR2 SQIVND (reference sequence). J lost 3 bases, V lost 9 bases, and 11 bases had no gene match. The CDR3 length is 14 residues. The CDR3 reads CASSRSAGGYEQYF. The CDR3 DNA sequence: TGTGCCAGCTCCCGATCTGCAGGGGGCTACGAGCAGTACTTC.

This sequence joins TRBV4-3 and TRBJ2-4; TRBD2 aligns across 11 bases. Germline loops: CDR1 LGHNA, CDR2 YSLEER. This CDR3 comprises 17 residues. Unmatched junction bases numbered 12, after V lost 3 bases and J lost 8 bases. The chain's CDR3 is CASSQGRSGRVGDIQYF. The CDR3 region has the DNA TGCGCCAGCAGCCAGGGGCGTAGCGGGAGGGTTGGAGACATTCAGTACTTC.

CDR3 loop: CASSFNGQVTYEQYF. In DNA form, the CDR3 reads TGTGCCAGCAGTTTCAATGGACAGGTAACCTACGAGCAGTACTTC. The rearrangement links TRBV28 to TRBJ2-7, with 7 bases identical to TRBD1. The junction had 7 bases not matched to a gene; V was cut back by 3 bases and J by 2 bases. Germline V gene data show CDR1 as MDHEN and CDR2 as SYDVKM. The CDR3 covers 15 residues.

The genes are TRBV14 and TRBJ2-3, with 8 bases identical to TRBD1. Germline V CDR1 and CDR2: SGHDN, FVKESK. The CDR3 loop spans 17 amino acids. V was clipped by 0 bases and J by 5 bases; unmatched bases: 10. For the CDR3, the DNA is TGTGCCAGCAGCCAAGATCGGACAGGGCCCAGTGAAGATACGCAGTATTTT. Protein product: CASSQDRTGPSEDTQYF.

This clone was observed once. The chain recombines TRBV15 with TRBJ2-1; no firm D call. The germline CDR1 and CDR2 sequences are LNHNV and YYDKDF (reference sequence). V lost 1 base and J 4 bases, leaving 5 bases between the germline ends. CDR3 length equals 13 residues. The CDR3 DNA follows: TGTGCCACCAGCAGAGCGGTTTACAATGAGCAGTTCTTC. Translation gives CATSRAVYNEQFF.

The V call is TRBV7-8, the J call TRBJ2-7, with D maybe TRBD2 (5 bases). Germline V gives CDR1 SGHVS, CDR2 FQNEAQ. Trimming left V 5 bases short and J 9 bases short, with 26 bases between. This CDR3 comprises 16 residues. The CDR3 protein is CASSPCRCGPHSVQYF. The CDR3, as DNA: TGTGCCAGCAGCCCATGTCGTTGCGGGCCCCACTCGGTGCAGTACTTC.

This rearrangement joins TRBV4-3 to TRBJ2-7, with 8 nucleotides matching TRBD2. Germline values: CDR1 LGHNA, CDR2 YSLEER. The CDR3 contains 15 residues. V dropped 4 bases and J dropped 1; count of bases not matched to a gene: 6. As DNA, the CDR3 is TGCGCCAGCAGCCTTAGCGGGAAGGGTTCCTACGAGCAGTACTTC. Translating it yields CASSLSGKGSYEQYF.

The chain joins TRBV19 to TRBJ1-3; maybe TRBD1 (5 bases). The germline gives CDR1 LNHDA, CDR2 SQIVND (reference sequence). This CDR3 comprises 15 residues. Trimming removed 7 bases at V and 0 bases at J, with 13 bases between. The CDR3 is CASIRQLRSGNTIYF. DNA of the CDR3: TGTGCCAGTATCCGACAGCTTCGCTCTGGAAACACCATATATTTT.

The chain joins TRBV7-9 to TRBJ1-5; 10 bases align to TRBD1. V lost 1 base, J lost 0 bases, and 3 bases stayed unmatched. The CDR3 totals 17 residues. Germline CDR1 SEHNR, CDR2 FQNEAQ (reference sequence). CDR3: CASSLVGTGDSNQPQHF. The CDR3, as DNA: TGTGCCAGCAGCTTAGTCGGGACAGGGGATAGCAATCAGCCCCAGCATTTT.

The CDR3 coding sequence is TGTGCCACCAGCAGAGTCCCTTCGATAGCGGGAGGGCTCCCTAGCACAGATACGCAGTATTTT. Residues: CATSRVPSIAGGLPSTDTQYF. The rearrangement uses TRBV15 and TRBJ2-3; the match to TRBD2 covers 11 bases. Trimming cost V 1 base and J 0 bases; bases outside gene matches: 15. This CDR3 region has 21 residues. CDR1 is LNHNV and CDR2 is YYDKDF in the germline V gene (reference sequence). Using reference TRBV15 and TRBJ2-3 for the parts outside the CDR3, the full variable domain is DAMVIQNPRYQVTQFGKPVTLSCSQTLNHNVMYWYQQKSSQAPKLLFHYYDKDFNNEADTPDNFQSRRPNTSFCFLDIRSPGLGDTAMYLCATSRVPSIAGGLPSTDTQYFGPGTRLTVL.

This chain uses TRBV4-3 with TRBJ2-2, with 10 bases matching TRBD1. The CDR3 runs 16 residues. Per the germline V gene, CDR1 is LGHNA and CDR2 is YSLEER. With V trimmed by 6 bases and J by 3 bases, 7 bases remained unmatched. Here the CDR3 DNA reads TGCGCCAGCAGAGATTCCGGGACAGGGGACACCGGGGAGCTGTTTTTT. Translation gives CASRDSGTGDTGELFF.

This rearrangement joins TRBV19 to TRBJ2-1; 7 bases are a match to TRBD2. Looked up from germline, CDR1 is LNHDA and CDR2 is SQIVND (reference sequence). With 5 bases clipped from V and 7 bases from J, the junction kept 14 bases outside the gene matches. The CDR3 consists of 16 residues. The DNA of the CDR3 is TGTGCCAGTAGTTTCCTTGGCGGGGGAGGGCGGAATGAGCAGTTCTTC. This codes for CASSFLGGGGRNEQFF.

The V and J genes are TRBV11-3 and TRBJ2-1; 16 bases agree with TRBD2. With 4 bases clipped from V and 9 bases from J, the junction kept 12 bases outside the gene matches. The CDR3 totals 18 residues. Germline-derived CDR1 and CDR2 are SGHNT and YENEEA. The CDR3 coding sequence is TGTGCCAGCAGCTCAGTCCCGGGACTAGCGGGAGGGGGAGTTGAGCAGTTCTTC. Its translation is CASSSVPGLAGGGVEQFF.

This chain links TRBV4-1 with TRBJ2-7, with a weak D call TRBD2 (5 bases). Trimming cost V 1 base and J 3 bases, with 10 bases left between them. The V gene's germline CDR1 is MGHRA and CDR2 YSYEKL. This CDR3 is 14 amino acids long. The CDR3 reads CASSQVPGIYEQYF. The DNA for the CDR3 is TGCGCCAGCAGCCAAGTTCCGGGGATCTACGAGCAGTACTTC.